One sample yielded the 3 T cell receptor beta chains listed below, sequenced in a study of blood T cell repertoires in COVID-19. Here immunoSEQ multiplex PCR was the method, and the copy in TCRdb shows in-frame clones only, minus some. The sample includes fewer than 300,000 clones, 85% to 90% of them seen just once. The sequencing sample was made of peripheral blood. The source of these receptors is a human donor in a cohort sampled during active COVID-19.

The V call is TRBV7-8, the J call TRBJ2-1; 11 bases map to TRBD2. Germline values: CDR1 SGHVS, CDR2 FQNEAQ. The junction had 9 bases not matched to a gene; V was cut back by 7 bases and J by 4 bases. The length of the CDR3 is 16 residues. The CDR3 DNA reads TGTGCCAGCAACCCTCTGGGGACTAGCGGATACAATGAGCAGTTCTTC. As protein: CASNPLGTSGYNEQFF.

The J gene is TRBJ2-7, the V gene TRBV29-1, with a weak D call TRBD2 (6 bases). The CDR3 extends over 13 amino acids. Germline values: CDR1 SQVTM, CDR2 ANQGSEA. Trimming cost V 7 bases and J 5 bases, with 18 bases left between them. DNA of the CDR3: TGCAGCGGCTTGACTAGGAACCTTAACGAGCAGTACTTC. Protein: CSGLTRNLNEQYF.

The rearrangement links TRBV10-3 to TRBJ2-1, with D unclear. Germline CDR1 reads ENHRY; CDR2 reads SYGVKD. Trimming removed 4 bases from V and 7 bases from J, with 8 bases in between. The CDR3 length is 12 residues. CDR3 nucleotides: TGTGCCATCAGTGTTTCCGAGAATGAGCAGTTCTTC. Translation: CAISVSENEQFF.